This T cell receptor (beta chain) was sequenced during a study of T-cell reconstitution after alpha-beta-depleted transplantation in children. Study observations and caveats: Surviving recipient T cells and thymic progenitors accounted for the high day-60 TCRbeta diversity observed in some patients. Where alpha-beta T cells came from about two months after transplant was reportedly several hundred expanded graft clones. By one year post-transplant, T-cell counts and diversity largely arose from T cells that were newly produced.

Unmatched junction bases numbered 9, after V lost 7 bases and J lost 3 bases. The CDR3 totals 13 residues. From germline, CDR1 is DFQATT and CDR2 SNEGSKA (reference sequence). Unique molecular identifiers tagged the TCRbeta library. A single record per CDR3 protein comes from TCRdb applying MiXCR to the PCR reads. Counted here are about 58,000 distinct CDR3 sequences, 35% to 55% occurring once; the ten biggest clones make up around 98%. This clonotype showed up many times. The antigen remains undetermined. Sequencing was performed on PBMCs, mostly from graft donor cells, taken 360 days after TCRalphabeta/CD19-depleted stem cell transplant. The clonotype was recovered from a male patient younger than 18 who had a stem cell transplant for acute lymphoblastic leukemia, so the T cells may come from the graft donor. This chain links TRBV20-1 with TRBJ2-7, with 7 bases identical to TRBD1. The CDR3 DNA reads as TGCAGTGTTCTACGGACAGGCTACTACGAGCAGTACTTC. It encodes CSVLRTGYYEQYF.